The rows below give T cell receptor beta chains drawn from one sample of a study of blood T cells in healthy people across ages. TCRdb itself ran the 5' RACE reads through MiXCR, one entry per CDR3 protein. The sample consists of fewer than 900,000 distinct CDR3 sequences, over 45% of them appearing once. What was sequenced was blood. These receptors were obtained from a woman between 55 and 75 years old in good health. The CDR3 runs from the conserved cysteine through the conserved F or W. D genes are given only for firm matches. A row's size may be missing; if present it is once, few, many or a size class.

d_gene: -
abundance: -
j_gene: TRBJ2-7
v_gene: TRBV20-1
CDR3aa: CSARDRKQGLIYEQYF
CDR3nt: TGCAGTGCTAGAGATCGGAAGCAGGGATTGATCTACGAGCAGTACTTC

d_gene: -
abundance: few
j_gene: TRBJ2-1
v_gene: TRBV2
CDR3aa: CASSERRPLGYNEQFF
CDR3nt: TGTGCCAGCAGTGAGCGGAGGCCGCTTGGCTACAATGAGCAGTTCTTC

d_gene: -
abundance: -
j_gene: TRBJ2-7
v_gene: TRBV18
CDR3aa: CASSLSTSRVYEQYF
CDR3nt: TGTGCCAGCTCACTGAGTACCAGCAGGGTGTACGAGCAGTACTTC

d_gene: TRBD2
abundance: -
j_gene: TRBJ2-3
v_gene: TRBV10-3
CDR3aa: CASWDPSGNTDTQYF
CDR3nt: TGTGCCAGCTGGGACCCTAGCGGGAATACAGATACGCAGTATTTT

d_gene: -
abundance: few
j_gene: TRBJ2-7
v_gene: TRBV20-1
CDR3aa: CSAPRTVAYEQYF
CDR3nt: TGCAGTGCTCCGAGGACAGTAGCCTACGAGCAGTACTTC

d_gene: -
abundance: once
j_gene: TRBJ1-2
v_gene: TRBV29-1
CDR3aa: CSVDVSRRGYTF
CDR3nt: TGCAGCGTTGATGTATCGCGACGTGGCTACACCTTC

d_gene: -
abundance: many
j_gene: TRBJ1-2
v_gene: TRBV20-1
CDR3aa: CSAPENRDRLMGYTF
CDR3nt: TGCAGTGCCCCTGAAAACAGGGACCGCCTAATGGGCTACACCTTC

d_gene: TRBD2
abundance: many
j_gene: TRBJ2-5
v_gene: TRBV29-1
CDR3aa: CSVEPLAAPLNEQYF
CDR3nt: TGCAGCGTCGAACCGCTAGCGGCCCCTTTGAATGAGCAGTACTTC

d_gene: -
abundance: -
j_gene: TRBJ1-1
v_gene: TRBV9
CDR3aa: CASGPGPNTEAFF
CDR3nt: TGTGCCAGCGGCCCCGGGCCGAACACTGAAGCTTTCTTT

d_gene: TRBD2
abundance: few
j_gene: TRBJ2-7
v_gene: TRBV7-2
CDR3aa: CASNPIAGGTEQYF
CDR3nt: TGTGCCAGCAACCCTATAGCGGGAGGGACCGAGCAGTACTTC

d_gene: -
abundance: -
j_gene: TRBJ1-2
v_gene: TRBV20-1
CDR3aa: CSARDLRGSQKGDGYTF
CDR3nt: TGCAGTGCTAGAGATCTCAGGGGATCCCAGAAAGGGGATGGCTACACCTTC

d_gene: -
abundance: -
j_gene: TRBJ1-5
v_gene: TRBV2
CDR3aa: CASRTGIGGDQPQHF
CDR3nt: TGTGCCAGCAGGACCGGAATTGGGGGGGATCAGCCCCAGCATTTT

d_gene: -
abundance: few
j_gene: TRBJ2-7
v_gene: TRBV12-3/TRBV12-4
CDR3aa: CASSLEDSYEQYF
CDR3nt: TGTGCCAGCAGTTTGGAGGACAGTTACGAGCAGTACTTC

d_gene: -
abundance: -
j_gene: TRBJ2-4
v_gene: TRBV9
CDR3aa: CASSVDGGAKNIQYF
CDR3nt: TGTGCCAGCAGCGTTGACGGTGGGGCCAAAAACATTCAGTACTTC

d_gene: TRBD1
abundance: -
j_gene: TRBJ2-3
v_gene: TRBV28
CDR3aa: CASRPTGGGYTQYF
CDR3nt: TGTGCCAGCAGACCCACAGGGGGCGGATATACGCAGTATTTT

d_gene: -
abundance: -
j_gene: TRBJ2-7
v_gene: TRBV28
CDR3aa: CASRKSRDSRDEQYF
CDR3nt: TGTGCCAGCAGGAAAAGCCGGGACTCTAGGGACGAGCAGTACTTC

d_gene: -
abundance: -
j_gene: TRBJ2-3
v_gene: TRBV7-2
CDR3aa: CASSLDYSTDTQYF
CDR3nt: TGTGCCAGCAGCTTAGACTACAGCACAGATACGCAGTATTTT

d_gene: -
abundance: -
j_gene: TRBJ2-7
v_gene: TRBV12-3/TRBV12-4
CDR3aa: CASSAAKFEQYF
CDR3nt: TGTGCCAGCAGTGCTGCTAAGTTCGAGCAGTACTTC

d_gene: TRBD2
abundance: -
j_gene: TRBJ2-7
v_gene: TRBV6-2/TRBV6-3
CDR3aa: CASSSWTSGNYEQYF
CDR3nt: TGTGCCAGCAGTTCCTGGACTAGCGGGAACTACGAGCAGTACTTC

d_gene: TRBD2
abundance: few
j_gene: TRBJ2-4
v_gene: TRBV20-1
CDR3aa: CSARVGLAGGSNLAKNIQYF
CDR3nt: TGCAGTGCTAGAGTAGGGCTAGCGGGAGGGTCCAATTTAGCCAAAAACATTCAGTACTTC

d_gene: -
abundance: -
j_gene: TRBJ2-6
v_gene: TRBV10-3
CDR3aa: CAISEGGGANVLTF
CDR3nt: TGTGCCATCAGTGAGGGCGGCGGGGCCAACGTCCTGACTTTC

d_gene: TRBD2
abundance: -
j_gene: TRBJ2-5
v_gene: TRBV3-1
CDR3aa: CASSQRSLAGETQYF
CDR3nt: TGTGCCAGCAGCCAAAGGAGCCTAGCGGGAGAGACCCAGTACTTC

d_gene: -
abundance: -
j_gene: TRBJ2-1
v_gene: TRBV7-2
CDR3aa: CASSSSILPSNEQFF
CDR3nt: TGTGCCAGCAGCTCCTCCATTTTACCCAGTAATGAGCAGTTCTTC

d_gene: -
abundance: -
j_gene: TRBJ1-2
v_gene: TRBV10-3
CDR3aa: CAISGGREIGGYTF
CDR3nt: TGTGCCATCAGTGGGGGCAGGGAGATTGGTGGCTACACCTTC

d_gene: TRBD1
abundance: -
j_gene: TRBJ2-7
v_gene: TRBV7-2
CDR3aa: CASSLEAGGPYEQYF
CDR3nt: TGTGCCAGCAGCTTAGAAGCAGGGGGCCCCTACGAGCAGTACTTC

d_gene: TRBD2
abundance: -
j_gene: TRBJ2-7
v_gene: TRBV10-3
CDR3aa: CAISGTSGSIYNEQYF
CDR3nt: TGTGCCATCAGCGGGACTAGCGGGAGTATCTACAATGAGCAGTACTTC

d_gene: -
abundance: few
j_gene: TRBJ2-5
v_gene: TRBV12-5
CDR3aa: CASGLVETQYF
CDR3nt: TGTGCTAGTGGTTTGGTAGAGACCCAGTACTTC

d_gene: -
abundance: few
j_gene: TRBJ1-2
v_gene: TRBV12-3/TRBV12-4
CDR3aa: CASSRSDGGYTF
CDR3nt: TGTGCCAGCAGTCGATCTGATGGGGGCTACACCTTC

d_gene: TRBD2
abundance: -
j_gene: TRBJ2-3
v_gene: TRBV20-1
CDR3aa: CSAPTVSGKGDTQYF
CDR3nt: TGCAGTGCTCCCACGGTTAGCGGGAAGGGTGATACGCAGTATTTT

d_gene: -
abundance: -
j_gene: TRBJ1-2
v_gene: TRBV24-1
CDR3aa: CATSEYSNYGYTF
CDR3nt: TGTGCCACCAGTGAATACAGTAACTATGGCTACACCTTC

d_gene: TRBD2
abundance: -
j_gene: TRBJ2-3
v_gene: TRBV7-7
CDR3aa: CASSQSGNPDTQYF
CDR3nt: TGTGCTAGCAGCCAGAGCGGGAACCCAGATACGCAGTATTTT

d_gene: -
abundance: few
j_gene: TRBJ2-6
v_gene: TRBV4-3
CDR3aa: CASSQDVGAGANVLTF
CDR3nt: TGCGCCAGCAGCCAGGACGTCGGGGCTGGGGCCAACGTCCTGACTTTC

d_gene: -
abundance: few
j_gene: TRBJ2-1
v_gene: TRBV6-2/TRBV6-3
CDR3aa: CASSYATLLGDEQFF
CDR3nt: TGTGCCAGCAGTTACGCTACCCTATTGGGGGATGAGCAGTTCTTC

d_gene: TRBD2
abundance: -
j_gene: TRBJ2-7
v_gene: TRBV18
CDR3aa: CASSPRLAGAGTYEQYF
CDR3nt: TGTGCCAGCTCACCGAGACTAGCGGGAGCGGGAACCTACGAGCAGTACTTC

d_gene: -
abundance: -
j_gene: TRBJ2-5
v_gene: TRBV12-3/TRBV12-4
CDR3aa: CASSVSNSETQYF
CDR3nt: TGTGCCAGCAGTGTTTCTAATTCCGAGACCCAGTACTTC

d_gene: -
abundance: -
j_gene: TRBJ2-3
v_gene: TRBV3-1
CDR3aa: CASRGPYTDTQYF
CDR3nt: TGTGCCAGCAGGGGTCCATACACAGATACGCAGTATTTT

d_gene: -
abundance: -
j_gene: TRBJ2-7
v_gene: TRBV6-2/TRBV6-3
CDR3aa: CASTETTQTYEQYF
CDR3nt: TGTGCCAGCACCGAAACGACCCAAACCTACGAGCAGTACTTC

d_gene: -
abundance: -
j_gene: TRBJ2-7
v_gene: TRBV6-2/TRBV6-3
CDR3aa: CAALEDYEQYF
CDR3nt: TGTGCCGCCCTCGAAGACTACGAGCAGTACTTC

d_gene: -
abundance: -
j_gene: TRBJ2-1
v_gene: TRBV5-1
CDR3aa: CASSSPSLGTNEQFF
CDR3nt: TGCGCCAGCAGCTCCCCCAGTTTGGGGACCAATGAGCAGTTCTTC

d_gene: -
abundance: few
j_gene: TRBJ2-3
v_gene: TRBV4-3
CDR3aa: CASRAEGADTQYF
CDR3nt: TGCGCCAGCAGAGCAGAAGGCGCAGATACGCAGTATTTT

d_gene: -
abundance: -
j_gene: TRBJ2-7
v_gene: TRBV4-3
CDR3aa: CASSPTMGGEQYF
CDR3nt: TGCGCCAGCAGCCCCACGATGGGGGGCGAGCAGTACTTC

d_gene: TRBD2
abundance: -
j_gene: TRBJ2-1
v_gene: TRBV20-1
CDR3aa: CSASLAAHNEQFF
CDR3nt: TGCAGTGCTAGCCTAGCGGCCCACAATGAGCAGTTCTTC

d_gene: TRBD2
abundance: few
j_gene: TRBJ2-1
v_gene: TRBV5-1
CDR3aa: CASSSGTSGSKNEQFF
CDR3nt: TGCGCCAGCAGCTCCGGGACTAGCGGGAGTAAGAATGAGCAGTTCTTC

d_gene: TRBD1
abundance: -
j_gene: TRBJ1-2
v_gene: TRBV6-2/TRBV6-3
CDR3aa: CASSYRGRFYGYTF
CDR3nt: TGTGCCAGCAGTTACAGGGGGCGATTCTATGGCTACACCTTC

d_gene: -
abundance: -
j_gene: TRBJ2-5
v_gene: TRBV5-1
CDR3aa: CASSLSASPEETQYF
CDR3nt: TGCGCCAGCAGCTTGTCTGCTTCGCCCGAAGAGACCCAGTACTTC

d_gene: TRBD1
abundance: few
j_gene: TRBJ2-1
v_gene: TRBV28
CDR3aa: CASSSKTLGQGNEQFF
CDR3nt: TGTGCCAGCAGTTCAAAGACGTTGGGACAGGGCAATGAGCAGTTCTTC

d_gene: -
abundance: few
j_gene: TRBJ2-7
v_gene: TRBV5-1
CDR3aa: CASRLALETYNEQYF
CDR3nt: TGCGCCAGCAGATTGGCACTAGAAACGTACAATGAGCAGTACTTC

d_gene: TRBD1
abundance: few
j_gene: TRBJ2-7
v_gene: TRBV27
CDR3aa: CASSLRQGIYEQYF
CDR3nt: TGTGCCAGCAGTTTAAGACAGGGCATCTACGAGCAGTACTTC

d_gene: -
abundance: -
j_gene: TRBJ2-7
v_gene: TRBV5-6
CDR3aa: CASSRKPGTTYEQYF
CDR3nt: TGTGCCAGCAGCCGCAAACCAGGGACGACATACGAGCAGTACTTC

d_gene: -
abundance: -
j_gene: TRBJ1-1
v_gene: TRBV7-8
CDR3aa: CASSFTLSNTEAFF
CDR3nt: TGTGCCAGCAGCTTTACCCTATCGAACACTGAAGCTTTCTTT

d_gene: -
abundance: -
j_gene: TRBJ2-7
v_gene: TRBV20-1
CDR3aa: CSGRRSESSYNEQYF
CDR3nt: TGCAGTGGCCGACGCAGCGAAAGCTCCTACAATGAGCAGTACTTC

d_gene: -
abundance: once
j_gene: TRBJ2-7
v_gene: TRBV20-1
CDR3aa: CSAETGTDEQYF
CDR3nt: TGCAGTGCCGAGACAGGGACTGACGAGCAGTACTTC

d_gene: -
abundance: few
j_gene: TRBJ2-5
v_gene: TRBV4-3
CDR3aa: CASSQDLYTVQQETQYF
CDR3nt: TGCGCCAGCAGCCAAGATCTTTACACGGTCCAACAAGAGACCCAGTACTTC